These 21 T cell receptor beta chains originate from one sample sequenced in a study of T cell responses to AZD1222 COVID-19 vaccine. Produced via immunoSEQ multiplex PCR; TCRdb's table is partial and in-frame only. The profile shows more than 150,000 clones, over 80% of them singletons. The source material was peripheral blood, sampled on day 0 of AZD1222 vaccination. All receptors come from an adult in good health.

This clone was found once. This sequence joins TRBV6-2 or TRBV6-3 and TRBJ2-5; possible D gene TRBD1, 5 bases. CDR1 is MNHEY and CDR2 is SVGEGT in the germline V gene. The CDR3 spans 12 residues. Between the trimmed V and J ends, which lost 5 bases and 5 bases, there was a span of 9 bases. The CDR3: CASSKGAETQYF. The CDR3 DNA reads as TGTGCCAGCAGTAAAGGGGCTGAGACCCAGTACTTC.

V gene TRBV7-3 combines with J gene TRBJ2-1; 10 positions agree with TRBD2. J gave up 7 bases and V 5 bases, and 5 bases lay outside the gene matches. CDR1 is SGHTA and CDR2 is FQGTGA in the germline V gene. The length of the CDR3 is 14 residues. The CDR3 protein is CASSRGLAENEQFF. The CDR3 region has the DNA TGTGCCAGCAGCAGAGGACTAGCGGAAAATGAGCAGTTCTTC.

CDR3 sequence: CASSQAGDNFYNEQFF. The CDR3 bases are TGTGCCAGCAGCCAAGCAGGGGACAACTTCTACAATGAGCAGTTCTTC. The rearrangement links TRBV3-1 (or the pseudogene TRBV3-2) to TRBJ2-1, with D possibly being TRBD1 (6 bases). This CDR3 is built from 16 residues. The V gene's germline CDR1 is LGHDT and CDR2 YNNKEL (reference sequence). Trimming cost V 1 base and J 3 bases, with 13 bases left between them.

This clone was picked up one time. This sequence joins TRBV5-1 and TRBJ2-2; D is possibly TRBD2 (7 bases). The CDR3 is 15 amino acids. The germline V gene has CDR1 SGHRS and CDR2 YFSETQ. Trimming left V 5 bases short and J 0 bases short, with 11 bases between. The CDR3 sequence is CASRGRGPNTGELFF. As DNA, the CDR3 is TGCGCCAGCAGAGGGCGGGGGCCGAACACCGGGGAGCTGTTTTTT. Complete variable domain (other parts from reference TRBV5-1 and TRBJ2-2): KAGVTQTPRYLIKTRGQQVTLSCSPISGHRSVSWYQQTPGQGLQFLFEYFSETQRNKGNFPGRFSGRQFSNSRSEMNVSTLELGDSALYLCASRGRGPNTGELFFGEGSRLTVL.

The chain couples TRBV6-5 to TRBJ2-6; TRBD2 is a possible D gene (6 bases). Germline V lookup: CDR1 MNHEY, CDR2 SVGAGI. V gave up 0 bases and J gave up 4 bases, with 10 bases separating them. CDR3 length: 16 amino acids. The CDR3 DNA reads TGTGCCAGCAGTTACTCTCGGGGGTCCGGGGCCAACGTCCTGACTTTC. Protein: CASSYSRGSGANVLTF.

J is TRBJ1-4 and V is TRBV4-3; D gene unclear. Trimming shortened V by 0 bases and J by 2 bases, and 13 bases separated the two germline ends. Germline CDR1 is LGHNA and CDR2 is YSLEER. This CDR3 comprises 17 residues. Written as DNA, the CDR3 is TGCGCCAGCAGCCAAGATTTCGGGAGGCTCACTAATGAAAAACTGTTTTTT. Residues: CASSQDFGRLTNEKLFF.

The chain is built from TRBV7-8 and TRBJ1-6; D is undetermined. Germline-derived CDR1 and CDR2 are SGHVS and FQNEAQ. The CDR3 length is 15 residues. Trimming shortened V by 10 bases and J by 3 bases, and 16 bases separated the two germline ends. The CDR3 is CAIGRRSHYNSPLHF. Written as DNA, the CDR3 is TGTGCCATCGGGCGCAGGAGCCACTATAATTCACCCCTCCACTTT.

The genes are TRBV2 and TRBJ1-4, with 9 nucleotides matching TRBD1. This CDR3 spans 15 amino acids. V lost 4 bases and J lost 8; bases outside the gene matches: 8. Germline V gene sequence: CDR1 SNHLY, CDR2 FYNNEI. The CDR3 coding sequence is TGTGCCAGCAGTGGACCGGGACAGGGAAGGGAAAAACTGTTTTTT. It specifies CASSGPGQGREKLFF.

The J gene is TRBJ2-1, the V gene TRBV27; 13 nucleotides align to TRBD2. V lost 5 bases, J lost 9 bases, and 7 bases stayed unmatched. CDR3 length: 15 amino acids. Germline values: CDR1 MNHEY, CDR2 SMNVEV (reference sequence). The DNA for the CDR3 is TGTGCCAGCAGTACACTAGCGGGGGGGCTAGGTGAGCAGTTCTTC. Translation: CASSTLAGGLGEQFF.

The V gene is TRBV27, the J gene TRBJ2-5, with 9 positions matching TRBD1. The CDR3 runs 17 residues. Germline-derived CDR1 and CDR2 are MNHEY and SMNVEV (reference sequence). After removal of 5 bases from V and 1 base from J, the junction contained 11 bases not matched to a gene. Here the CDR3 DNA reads TGTGCCAGCAGTGCATCCCCTAGGACAGGGGCCCAAGAGACCCAGTACTTC. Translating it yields CASSASPRTGAQETQYF.

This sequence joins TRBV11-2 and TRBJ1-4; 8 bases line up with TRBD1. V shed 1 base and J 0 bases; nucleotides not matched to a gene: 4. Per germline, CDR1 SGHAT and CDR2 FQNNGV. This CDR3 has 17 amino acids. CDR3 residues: CASSLGRGLSTNEKLFF. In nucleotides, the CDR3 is TGTGCCAGCAGCTTAGGCAGGGGGCTCTCAACTAATGAAAAACTGTTTTTT. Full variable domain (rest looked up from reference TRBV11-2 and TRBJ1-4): EAGVAQSPRYKIIEKRQSVAFWCNPISGHATLYWYQQILGQGPKLLIQFQNNGVVDDSQLPKDRFSAERLKGVDSTLKIQPAKLEDSAVYLCASSLGRGLSTNEKLFFGSGTQLSVL.

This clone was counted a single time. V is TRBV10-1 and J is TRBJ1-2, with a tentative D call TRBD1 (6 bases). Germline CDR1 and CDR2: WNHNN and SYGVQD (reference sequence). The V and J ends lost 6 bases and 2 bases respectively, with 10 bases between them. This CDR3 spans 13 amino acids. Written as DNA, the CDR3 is TGCGCCAGCAGCCCTGGACAGAACTATGGCTACACCTTC. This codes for CASSPGQNYGYTF.

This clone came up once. The CDR3 loop reads CASSRMDGSGNTIYF. The CDR3 DNA reads as TGTGCCAGCAGCCGAATGGACGGCTCTGGAAACACCATATATTTT. The V gene is TRBV4-2, the J gene TRBJ1-3, with D uncertain. Trimming left V 4 bases short and J 0 bases short, with 10 bases between. CDR1 LGHNA and CDR2 YNFKEQ come from the germline V gene. The CDR3 has 15 residues.

Written as DNA, the CDR3 is TGTGCCAGCAGACCCGGGGACACCTATGGCTACACCTTC. It is translated as CASRPGDTYGYTF. The chain links TRBV6-5 to TRBJ1-2, with a possible D match to TRBD1 (6 bases). This CDR3 is 13 amino acids long. Germline values: CDR1 MNHEY, CDR2 SVGAGI. V lost 6 bases and J lost 4, with 12 bases in between.

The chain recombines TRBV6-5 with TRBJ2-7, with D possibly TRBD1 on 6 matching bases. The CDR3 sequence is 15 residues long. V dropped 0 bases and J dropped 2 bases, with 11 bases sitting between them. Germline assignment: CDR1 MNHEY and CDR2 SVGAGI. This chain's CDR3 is CASSYSDRGTYEQYF. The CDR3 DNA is TGTGCCAGCAGTTACTCGGACAGAGGTACCTACGAGCAGTACTTC.

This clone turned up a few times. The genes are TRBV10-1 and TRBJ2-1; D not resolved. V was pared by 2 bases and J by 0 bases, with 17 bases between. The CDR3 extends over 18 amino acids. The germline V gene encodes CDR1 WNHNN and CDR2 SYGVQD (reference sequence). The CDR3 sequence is CASSEKSIYLGSYNEQFF. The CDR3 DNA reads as TGCGCCAGCAGTGAGAAATCGATCTACCTGGGCTCCTACAATGAGCAGTTCTTC.

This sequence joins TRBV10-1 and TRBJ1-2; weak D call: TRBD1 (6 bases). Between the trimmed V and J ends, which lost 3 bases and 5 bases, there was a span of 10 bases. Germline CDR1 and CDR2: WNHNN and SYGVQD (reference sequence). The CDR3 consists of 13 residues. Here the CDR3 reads CASSDDRRYGYTF. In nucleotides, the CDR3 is TGCGCCAGCAGTGATGACAGGAGATATGGCTACACCTTC.

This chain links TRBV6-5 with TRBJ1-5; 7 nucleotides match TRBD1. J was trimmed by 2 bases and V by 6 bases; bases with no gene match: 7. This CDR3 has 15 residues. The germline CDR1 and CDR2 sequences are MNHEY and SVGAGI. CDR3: CASSRGTDGNQPQHF. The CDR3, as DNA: TGTGCCAGCAGCCGCGGGACAGATGGCAATCAGCCCCAGCATTTT.

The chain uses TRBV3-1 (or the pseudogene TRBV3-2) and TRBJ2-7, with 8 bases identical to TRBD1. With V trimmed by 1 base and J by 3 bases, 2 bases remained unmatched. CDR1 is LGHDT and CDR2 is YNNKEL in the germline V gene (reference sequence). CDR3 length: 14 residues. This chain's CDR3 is CASSQATGVYEQYF. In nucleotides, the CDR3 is TGTGCCAGCAGCCAAGCGACAGGGGTCTACGAGCAGTACTTC.

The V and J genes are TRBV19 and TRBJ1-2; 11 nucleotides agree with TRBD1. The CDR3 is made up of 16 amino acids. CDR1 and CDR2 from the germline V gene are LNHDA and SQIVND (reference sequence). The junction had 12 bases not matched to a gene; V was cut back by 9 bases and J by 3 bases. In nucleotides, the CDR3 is TGTGCCAGCTGCCGGACAGGGGGCGCTTGGGACTATGGCTACACCTTC. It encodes CASCRTGGAWDYGYTF.

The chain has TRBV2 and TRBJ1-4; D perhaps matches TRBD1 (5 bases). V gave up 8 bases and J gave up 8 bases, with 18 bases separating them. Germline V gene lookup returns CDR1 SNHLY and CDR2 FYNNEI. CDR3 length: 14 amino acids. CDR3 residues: CASGQRGVGEKLFF. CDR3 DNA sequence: TGTGCCAGCGGGCAAAGGGGTGTAGGGGAAAAACTGTTTTTT. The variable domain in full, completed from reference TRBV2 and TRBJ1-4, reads EPEVTQTPSHQVTQMGQEVILRCVPISNHLYFYWYRQILGQKVEFLVSFYNNEISEKSEIFDDQFSVERPDGSNFTLKIRSTKLEDSAMYFCASGQRGVGEKLFFGSGTQLSVL.